The clone carrying this T cell receptor beta chain was seen repeatedly, ten times or more. Its antigen is as yet unknown. Amplified TCR beta CDR3 regions derived from RNA transcripts. Researchers ran a first-round RT-PCR on the TCR CDR3 using the HTBI primer set. TCRdb reanalysed the multiplex PCR reads using MiXCR and keeps one entry per CDR3 protein. Of 300,000 to 350,000 distinct CDR3 sequences in the sample, approximately 15% were seen once. Trimming stripped 7 bases from V and 9 bases from J, with 14 bases between. The CDR3 runs 12 residues. Germline V CDR1 and CDR2: MDHEN, SYDVKM. These data originate in a study of T cells in Graves' hyperthyroidism and ophthalmopathy. Patients aged 18 to 65 with hyperthyroidism were newly diagnosed, with duration under 2 months. General study findings and limits: Classification by a 13 V-J model distinguished ophthalmopathy from stable hyperthyroidism.

The sequenced sample was blood. The sequence derives from a woman in her 30s with Graves' hyperthyroidism. The chain joins TRBV28 to TRBJ2-3, with unresolved D. CDR3 nucleotide sequence: TGTGCCAGCACCGAATCACACGAGACGCAGTATTTT. Protein sequence: CASTESHETQYF.